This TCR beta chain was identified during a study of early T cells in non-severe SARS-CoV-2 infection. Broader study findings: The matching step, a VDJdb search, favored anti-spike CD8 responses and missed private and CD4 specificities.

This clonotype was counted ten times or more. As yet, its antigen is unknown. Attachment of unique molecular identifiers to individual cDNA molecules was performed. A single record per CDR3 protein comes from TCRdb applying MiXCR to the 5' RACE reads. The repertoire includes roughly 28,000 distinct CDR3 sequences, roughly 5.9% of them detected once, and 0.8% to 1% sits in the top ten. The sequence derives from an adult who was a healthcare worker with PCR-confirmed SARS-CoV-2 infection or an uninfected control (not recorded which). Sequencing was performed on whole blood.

The CDR3 protein is CASTAPLAGGNTGELFF. For the CDR3, the DNA is TGCGCCAGCACCGCCCCTCTAGCGGGGGGGAACACCGGGGAGCTGTTTTTT. The chain joins TRBV10-2 to TRBJ2-2; 11 nucleotides agree with TRBD2. J gave up 1 base and V 7 bases, and 8 bases lay outside the gene matches. Germline lookup yields CDR1 WSHSY and CDR2 SAAADI. The CDR3 contains 17 residues.